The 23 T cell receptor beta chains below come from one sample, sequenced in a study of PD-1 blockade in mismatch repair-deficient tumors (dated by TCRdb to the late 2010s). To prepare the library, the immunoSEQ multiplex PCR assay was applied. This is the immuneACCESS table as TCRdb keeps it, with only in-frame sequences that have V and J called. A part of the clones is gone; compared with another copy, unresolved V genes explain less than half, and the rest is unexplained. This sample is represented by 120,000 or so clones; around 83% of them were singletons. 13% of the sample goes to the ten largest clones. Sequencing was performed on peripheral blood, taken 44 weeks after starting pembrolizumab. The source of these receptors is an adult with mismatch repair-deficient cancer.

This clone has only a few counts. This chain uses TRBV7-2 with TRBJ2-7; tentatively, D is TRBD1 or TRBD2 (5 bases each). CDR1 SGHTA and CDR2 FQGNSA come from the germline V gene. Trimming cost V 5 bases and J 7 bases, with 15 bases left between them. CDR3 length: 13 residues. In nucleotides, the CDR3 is TGTGCCAGCAGCGCGAGAGGGGCGTGGGAGCAGTACTTC. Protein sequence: CASSARGAWEQYF.

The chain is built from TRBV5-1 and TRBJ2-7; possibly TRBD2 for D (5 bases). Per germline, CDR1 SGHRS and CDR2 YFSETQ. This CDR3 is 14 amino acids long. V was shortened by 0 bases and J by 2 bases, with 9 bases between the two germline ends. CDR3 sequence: CASSLVSGTYEQYF. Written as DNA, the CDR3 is TGCGCCAGCAGCTTGGTTTCGGGAACCTACGAGCAGTACTTC.

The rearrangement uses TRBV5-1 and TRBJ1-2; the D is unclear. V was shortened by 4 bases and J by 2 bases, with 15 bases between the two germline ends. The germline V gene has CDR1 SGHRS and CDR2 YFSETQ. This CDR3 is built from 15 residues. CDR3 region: CASSPFRSGNYGYTF. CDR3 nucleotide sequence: TGCGCCAGCAGCCCTTTTCGTTCCGGGAACTATGGCTACACCTTC.

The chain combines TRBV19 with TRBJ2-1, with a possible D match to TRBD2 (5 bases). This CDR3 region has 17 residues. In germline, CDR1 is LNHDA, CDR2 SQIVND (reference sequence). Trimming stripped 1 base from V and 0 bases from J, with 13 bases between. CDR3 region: CASSIGAPGSSYNEQFF. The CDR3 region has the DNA TGTGCCAGTAGTATAGGGGCGCCTGGGAGCTCCTACAATGAGCAGTTCTTC.

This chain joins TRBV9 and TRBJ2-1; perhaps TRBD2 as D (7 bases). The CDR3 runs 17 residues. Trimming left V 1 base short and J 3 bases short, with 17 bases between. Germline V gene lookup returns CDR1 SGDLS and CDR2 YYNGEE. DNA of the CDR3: TGTGCCAGCAGCGTACGGGGGGCAGGGCCGGACTACAATGAGCAGTTCTTC. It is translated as CASSVRGAGPDYNEQFF.

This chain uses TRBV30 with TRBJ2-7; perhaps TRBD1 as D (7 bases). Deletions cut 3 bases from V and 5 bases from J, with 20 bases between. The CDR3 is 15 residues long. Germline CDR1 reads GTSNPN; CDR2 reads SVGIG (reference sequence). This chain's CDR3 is CAWRGGRQGRNEQYF. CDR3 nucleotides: TGTGCCTGGAGAGGGGGGAGACAGGGAAGGAACGAGCAGTACTTC.

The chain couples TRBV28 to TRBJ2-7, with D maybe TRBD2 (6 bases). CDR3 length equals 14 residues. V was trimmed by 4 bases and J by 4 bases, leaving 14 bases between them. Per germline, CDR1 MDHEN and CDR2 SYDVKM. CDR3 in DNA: TGTGCCAGCAGTTATCGGGACTCTTTTTACGAGCAGTACTTC. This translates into CASSYRDSFYEQYF.

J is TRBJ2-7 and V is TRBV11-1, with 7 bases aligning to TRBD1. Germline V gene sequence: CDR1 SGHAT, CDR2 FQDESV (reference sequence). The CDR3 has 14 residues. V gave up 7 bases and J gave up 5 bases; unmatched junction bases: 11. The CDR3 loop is CASTGSGGSHEQYF. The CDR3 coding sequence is TGTGCCAGCACCGGTTCAGGGGGTTCCCACGAGCAGTACTTC.

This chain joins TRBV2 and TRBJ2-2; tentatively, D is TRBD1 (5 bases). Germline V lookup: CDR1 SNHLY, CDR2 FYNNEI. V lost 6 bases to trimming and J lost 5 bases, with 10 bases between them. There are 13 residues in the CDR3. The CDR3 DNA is TGTGCCAGCAGAAGGGGCAGGACCGGGGAGCTGTTTTTT. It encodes CASRRGRTGELFF.

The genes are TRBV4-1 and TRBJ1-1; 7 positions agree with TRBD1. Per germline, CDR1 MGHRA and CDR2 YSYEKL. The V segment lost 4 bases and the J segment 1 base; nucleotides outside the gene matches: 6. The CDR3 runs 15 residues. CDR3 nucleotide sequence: TGCGCCAGCAGCCTACAGACAGGGACGAACACTGAAGCTTTCTTT. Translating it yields CASSLQTGTNTEAFF.

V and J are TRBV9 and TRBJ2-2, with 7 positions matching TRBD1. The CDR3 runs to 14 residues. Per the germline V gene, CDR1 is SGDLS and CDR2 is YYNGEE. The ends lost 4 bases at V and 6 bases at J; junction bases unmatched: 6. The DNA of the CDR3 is TGTGCCAGCAGCAATTTACAGGGGCCCGGGGAGCTGTTTTTT. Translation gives CASSNLQGPGELFF.

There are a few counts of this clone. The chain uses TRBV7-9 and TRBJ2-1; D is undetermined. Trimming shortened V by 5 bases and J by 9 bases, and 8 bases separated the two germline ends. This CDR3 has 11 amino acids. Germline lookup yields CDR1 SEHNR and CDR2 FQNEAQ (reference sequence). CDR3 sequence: CASSQLSEQFF. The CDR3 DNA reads TGTGCCAGCAGCCAACTAAGTGAGCAGTTCTTC.

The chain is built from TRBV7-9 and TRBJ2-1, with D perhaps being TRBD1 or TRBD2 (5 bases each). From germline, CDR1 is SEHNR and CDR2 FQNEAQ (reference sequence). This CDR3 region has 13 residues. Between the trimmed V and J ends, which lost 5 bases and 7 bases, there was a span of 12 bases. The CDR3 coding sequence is TGTGCCAGCAGCGGCGGGCCAGGGAATGAGCAGTTCTTC. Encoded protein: CASSGGPGNEQFF.

CDR3 sequence (DNA): TGCGCCAGCAGCCCGACGACCGCGTCTAACTATGGCTACACCTTC. Amino acid sequence: CASSPTTASNYGYTF. The V and J genes are TRBV5-1 and TRBJ1-2, with unresolved D. Germline V gives CDR1 SGHRS, CDR2 YFSETQ. Trimming left V 4 bases short and J 0 bases short, with 13 bases between. The CDR3 has 15 residues. The entire variable domain, with the rest obtained from reference TRBV5-1 and TRBJ1-2, is as follows: KAGVTQTPRYLIKTRGQQVTLSCSPISGHRSVSWYQQTPGQGLQFLFEYFSETQRNKGNFPGRFSGRQFSNSRSEMNVSTLELGDSALYLCASSPTTASNYGYTFGSGTRLTVV.

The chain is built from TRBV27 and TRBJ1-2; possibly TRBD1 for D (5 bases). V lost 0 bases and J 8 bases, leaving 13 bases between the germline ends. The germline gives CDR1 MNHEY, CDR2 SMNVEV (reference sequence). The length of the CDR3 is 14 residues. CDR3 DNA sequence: TGTGCCAGCAGTTTATCGATCCGGGGGGGAGGCTACACCTTC. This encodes CASSLSIRGGGYTF.

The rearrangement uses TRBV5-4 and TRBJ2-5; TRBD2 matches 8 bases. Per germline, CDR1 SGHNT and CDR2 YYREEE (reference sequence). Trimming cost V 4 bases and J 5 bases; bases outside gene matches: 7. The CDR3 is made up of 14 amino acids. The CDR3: CASSRSGSGETQYF. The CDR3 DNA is TGTGCCAGCAGCCGGAGCGGGAGCGGGGAGACCCAGTACTTC.

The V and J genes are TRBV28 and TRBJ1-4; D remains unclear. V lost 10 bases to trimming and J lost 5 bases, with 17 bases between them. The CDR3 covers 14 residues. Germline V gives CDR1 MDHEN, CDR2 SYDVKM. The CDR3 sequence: CATAGHPANEKLFF. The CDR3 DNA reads TGTGCCACCGCCGGCCACCCAGCAAATGAAAAACTGTTTTTT.

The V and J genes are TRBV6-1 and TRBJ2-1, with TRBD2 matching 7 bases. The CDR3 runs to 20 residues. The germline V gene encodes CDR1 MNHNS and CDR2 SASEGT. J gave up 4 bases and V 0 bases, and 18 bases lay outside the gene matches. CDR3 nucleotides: TGTGCCAGCAGTGAAGCGCTTCGTAGGGCTAGCGGAGACACTTACAATGAGCAGTTCTTC. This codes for CASSEALRRASGDTYNEQFF.

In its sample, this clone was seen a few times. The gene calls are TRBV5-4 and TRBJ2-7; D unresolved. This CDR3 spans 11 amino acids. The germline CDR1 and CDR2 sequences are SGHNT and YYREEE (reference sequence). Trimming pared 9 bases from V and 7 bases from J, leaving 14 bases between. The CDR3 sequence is CATSRGREQYF. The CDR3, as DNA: TGTGCCACCTCACGCGGAAGGGAGCAGTACTTC.

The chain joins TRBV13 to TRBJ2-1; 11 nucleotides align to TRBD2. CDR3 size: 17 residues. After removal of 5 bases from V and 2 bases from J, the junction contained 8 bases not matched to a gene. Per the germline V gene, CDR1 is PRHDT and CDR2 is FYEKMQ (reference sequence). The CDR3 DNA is TGTGCCAGCAGCACGGTAGCGGGAGGGCCCCCCTACAATGAGCAGTTCTTC. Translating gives CASSTVAGGPPYNEQFF.

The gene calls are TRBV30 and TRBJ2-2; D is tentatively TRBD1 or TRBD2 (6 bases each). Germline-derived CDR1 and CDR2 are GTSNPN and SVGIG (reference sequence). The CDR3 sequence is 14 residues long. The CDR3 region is CALGGQANTGELFF. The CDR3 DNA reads TGTGCGCTGGGGGGACAAGCGAACACCGGGGAGCTGTTTTTT.

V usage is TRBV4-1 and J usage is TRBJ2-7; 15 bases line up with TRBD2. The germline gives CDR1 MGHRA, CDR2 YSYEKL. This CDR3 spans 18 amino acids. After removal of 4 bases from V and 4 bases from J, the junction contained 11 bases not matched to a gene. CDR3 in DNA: TGCGCCAGCAGCCGAAGGACTAGCGGGAGGGACTTGGGTTACGAGCAGTACTTC. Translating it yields CASSRRTSGRDLGYEQYF.

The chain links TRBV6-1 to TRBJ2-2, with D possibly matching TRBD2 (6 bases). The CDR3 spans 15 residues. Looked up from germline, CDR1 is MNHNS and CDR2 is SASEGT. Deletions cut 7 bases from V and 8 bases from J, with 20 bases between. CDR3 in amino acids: CASTQNGGWAGELFF. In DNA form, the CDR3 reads TGTGCCAGCACTCAAAACGGGGGTTGGGCTGGGGAGCTGTTTTTT.